This is a list of T cell receptor beta chains from one sample in a study of cytomegalovirus exposure and HLA in healthy donors. Generated by immunoSEQ multiplex PCR, the TCRdb table keeps only in-frame clones and is missing some. Of around 150,000 clones in the sample, more than 70% are singletons; the top ten hold less than 5.5%. The sequenced material came from PBMCs. Every receptor here comes from a male donor in good health and CMV-seronegative. The CDR3 runs from the conserved cysteine through the conserved F or W. Each record gives: D gene, clone size, J gene, V gene, CDR3 protein, CDR3 DNA. A D gene is named only where the DNA matches it firmly. Size is omitted from some rows. Given values are once, few, many or a class for expanded clones.

D: -; size: -; J: TRBJ1-4; V: TRBV19; CDR3: CASSPGNAGKLFF; DNA: TGTGCCAGTAGTCCCGGGAATGCCGGAAAACTGTTTTTT
D: -; size: -; J: TRBJ2-2; V: TRBV4-2; CDR3: CASSQDMMQGPYTGELFF; DNA: TGTGCCAGCAGCCAAGATATGATGCAGGGGCCCTACACCGGGGAGCTGTTTTTT
D: -; size: -; J: TRBJ2-3; V: TRBV10-3; CDR3: CATQDYALGADTQYF; DNA: TGTGCCACACAGGACTACGCGCTTGGCGCAGATACGCAGTATTTT
D: TRBD2; size: -; J: TRBJ2-7; V: TRBV7-9; CDR3: CASSLTTSGSSYEQYF; DNA: TGTGCCAGCAGCTTAACCACTAGCGGGAGCTCCTACGAGCAGTACTTC
D: -; size: -; J: TRBJ2-1; V: TRBV7-3; CDR3: CASSPSPVQGLLNEQFF; DNA: TGTGCCAGCAGCCCCTCCCCGGTCCAGGGTCTACTCAATGAGCAGTTCTTC
D: -; size: few; J: TRBJ1-1; V: TRBV7-9; CDR3: CASSSQGYTEAFF; DNA: TGTGCCAGCAGCTCACAGGGTTACACTGAAGCTTTCTTT
D: TRBD1; size: -; J: TRBJ1-2; V: TRBV5-6; CDR3: CASSWTGQGYGYTF; DNA: TGTGCCAGCAGCTGGACAGGGCAAGGCTATGGCTACACCTTC
D: -; size: few; J: TRBJ1-5; V: TRBV7-2; CDR3: CASRPGGAQPQHF; DNA: TGTGCCAGCCGCCCTGGGGGGGCTCAGCCCCAGCATTTT
D: TRBD2; size: -; J: TRBJ2-7; V: TRBV10-2; CDR3: CASSEKASGASYEQYF; DNA: TGCGCCAGCAGTGAGAAGGCTAGCGGGGCCTCCTACGAGCAGTACTTC
D: -; size: -; J: TRBJ2-5; V: TRBV12-5; CDR3: CASARSGQETQYF; DNA: TGTGCTAGTGCGAGAAGCGGCCAAGAGACCCAGTACTTC
D: -; size: -; J: TRBJ2-7; V: TRBV5-4; CDR3: CASSLDQGYEQYF; DNA: TGTGCCAGCAGCTTGGACCAGGGATACGAGCAGTACTTC
D: -; size: -; J: TRBJ1-6; V: TRBV2; CDR3: CASSDASSYNSPLHF; DNA: TGTGCCAGCAGTGACGCCAGCTCCTATAATTCACCCCTCCACTTT
D: TRBD1; size: few; J: TRBJ1-1; V: TRBV18; CDR3: CASSPSSGGNTEAFF; DNA: TGTGCCAGCTCACCATCTTCAGGGGGGAACACTGAAGCTTTCTTT
D: -; size: -; J: TRBJ1-1; V: TRBV9; CDR3: CASSVAGTQNTEAFF; DNA: TGTGCCAGCAGCGTAGCAGGCACCCAGAACACTGAAGCTTTCTTT
D: -; size: few; J: TRBJ2-2; V: TRBV7-2; CDR3: CASSLGNRRGELFF; DNA: TGTGCCAGCAGCTTAGGCAACAGACGAGGGGAGCTGTTTTTT
D: -; size: -; J: TRBJ1-2; V: TRBV28; CDR3: CASSLIGNGYTF; DNA: TGTGCCAGCAGTTTGATCGGGAATGGCTACACCTTC
D: -; size: -; J: TRBJ2-7; V: TRBV6-1; CDR3: CARQTSGTRYEQYF; DNA: TGTGCCAGACAGACCTCCGGGACAAGATACGAGCAGTACTTC
D: TRBD2; size: -; J: TRBJ2-7; V: TRBV5-6; CDR3: CASSLGAGFSYEQYF; DNA: TGTGCCAGCAGCTTGGGAGCGGGGTTCTCCTACGAGCAGTACTTC
D: -; size: -; J: TRBJ1-6; V: TRBV19; CDR3: CASSTERYSPLHF; DNA: TGTGCCAGTAGTACCGAACGGTATTCACCCCTCCACTTT
D: TRBD2; size: -; J: TRBJ2-3; V: TRBV6-5; CDR3: CASSYSAGASPDTQYF; DNA: TGTGCCAGCAGTTACTCAGCGGGAGCGTCCCCAGATACGCAGTATTTT
D: -; size: -; J: TRBJ1-2; V: TRBV7-9; CDR3: CASREGVYGYTF; DNA: TGTGCCAGTCGCGAAGGGGTGTATGGCTACACCTTC
D: -; size: -; J: TRBJ2-1; V: TRBV5-6; CDR3: CASSPPIRAARGDEQFF; DNA: TGTGCCAGCAGCCCCCCGATACGGGCTGCAAGGGGTGATGAGCAGTTCTTC
D: TRBD2; size: -; J: TRBJ2-5; V: TRBV6-1; CDR3: CASRGGGAQETQYF; DNA: TGTGCCAGCAGAGGCGGGGGGGCCCAAGAGACCCAGTACTTC
D: -; size: few; J: TRBJ2-1; V: TRBV6-1; CDR3: CASSATGRDEQFF; DNA: TGTGCCAGCAGTGCAACAGGGAGGGATGAGCAGTTCTTC
D: TRBD2; size: -; J: TRBJ2-2; V: TRBV6-5; CDR3: CASTELAPWVGELFF; DNA: TGTGCCAGCACCGAACTAGCGCCGTGGGTCGGGGAGCTGTTTTTT
D: -; size: once; J: TRBJ2-3; V: TRBV4-2; CDR3: CASSQFVSTDTQYF; DNA: TGTGCCAGCAGCCAATTTGTAAGCACAGATACGCAGTATTTT
D: TRBD2; size: few; J: TRBJ2-3; V: TRBV6-4; CDR3: CASSDRLAGADTQYF; DNA: TGTGCCAGCAGTGACAGACTAGCGGGAGCAGATACGCAGTATTTT
D: -; size: -; J: TRBJ1-2; V: TRBV5-6; CDR3: CASSFQGIYYGYTF; DNA: TGTGCCAGCAGCTTTCAGGGGATTTACTATGGCTACACCTTC
D: -; size: -; J: TRBJ1-4; V: TRBV21-1; CDR3: CASSKVKETTNEKLFF; DNA: TGTGCCAGCAGCAAAGTTAAGGAGACAACTAATGAAAAACTGTTTTTT
D: -; size: -; J: TRBJ1-4; V: TRBV4-2; CDR3: CASSQDKTPPTNEKLFF; DNA: TGTGCCAGCAGCCAAGACAAGACACCTCCAACTAATGAAAAACTGTTTTTT
D: -; size: -; J: TRBJ1-3; V: TRBV19; CDR3: CASSIDWGRGNTIYF; DNA: TGTGCCAGTAGTATTGATTGGGGGCGCGGAAACACCATATATTTT
D: TRBD1; size: few; J: TRBJ2-5; V: TRBV5-1; CDR3: CASSRSTGSRETQYF; DNA: TGCGCCAGCAGCAGATCGACAGGGTCAAGGGAGACCCAGTACTTC
D: TRBD1; size: once; J: TRBJ2-7; V: TRBV10-3; CDR3: CAIRGTGNSYEQYF; DNA: TGTGCCATCAGGGGGACAGGGAATTCCTACGAGCAGTACTTC
D: -; size: -; J: TRBJ1-1; V: TRBV5-4; CDR3: CASSLQQPNTEAFF; DNA: TGTGCCAGCAGCTTGCAACAGCCGAACACTGAAGCTTTCTTT
D: -; size: -; J: TRBJ2-7; V: TRBV2; CDR3: CASSFDRFVGYF; DNA: TGTGCCAGCAGTTTTGACAGGTTTGTCGGGTACTTC
D: TRBD1; size: -; J: TRBJ2-7; V: TRBV5-1; CDR3: CASSVGQGAHEQYF; DNA: TGCGCCAGCAGCGTAGGACAGGGGGCCCACGAGCAGTACTTC
D: TRBD1; size: -; J: TRBJ1-2; V: TRBV27; CDR3: CASSSTQTGSYGYTF; DNA: TGTGCCAGCAGTTCCACACAGACAGGGTCCTATGGCTACACCTTC
D: TRBD1; size: few; J: TRBJ2-1; V: TRBV10-3; CDR3: CAIQDRWGEQFF; DNA: TGTGCCATTCAGGACAGGTGGGGTGAGCAGTTCTTC
D: -; size: -; J: TRBJ1-5; V: TRBV5-8; CDR3: CASSRRGGTQPQHF; DNA: TGTGCCAGCAGCCGACGGGGGGGAACTCAGCCCCAGCATTTT
D: TRBD2; size: -; J: TRBJ2-7; V: TRBV19; CDR3: CAWGGPPEVWTYEQYF; DNA: TGTGCCTGGGGGGGTCCCCCGGAGGTATGGACCTACGAGCAGTACTTC
D: TRBD2; size: -; J: TRBJ2-1; V: TRBV29-1; CDR3: CSVAPGLIAEQFF; DNA: TGCAGCGTTGCCCCGGGACTAATAGCTGAGCAGTTCTTC
D: TRBD2; size: -; J: TRBJ2-2; V: TRBV27; CDR3: CASGLAANTGELFF; DNA: TGTGCCAGCGGACTAGCGGCGAACACCGGGGAGCTGTTTTTT
D: -; size: -; J: TRBJ2-7; V: TRBV4-3; CDR3: CASSQEPGFGQYF; DNA: TGCGCCAGCAGCCAAGAACCCGGGTTCGGGCAGTACTTC